Listed below are T cell receptor beta chains from one sample, sequenced in a study of CD4 T cells in relation to SARS-CoV-2 and coronaviruses. Clones were sequenced by immunoSEQ multiplex PCR, and TCRdb holds only the in-frame ones, with some missing. The repertoire consists of around 23,000 clones, with approximately 82% occurring once and the leading ten covering 25% to 35%. These receptors' antigens are unknown. The source material was CD4+ T cells from PBMCs, cultured in vitro. The receptor set was obtained from a human donor in good health. CDR3s leave out the opening cysteine and the closing phenylalanine or tryptophan. The order of the fields is clone size, D gene, J gene, V gene, CDR3 protein. The D gene is left open where the match is weak. Clone sizes are given selectively: once, few, many, or a class where the clone is expanded.

- | TRBD2 | TRBJ2-1 | TRBV19 | ASSIVLAGVYEQF
- | TRBD2 | TRBJ2-1 | TRBV5-5 | ASSLSTSGNNEQF
- | TRBD2 | TRBJ2-3 | TRBV5-1 | ASSGTSGGEDTQY
- | - | TRBJ2-7 | TRBV3-1/TRBV3-2 | ASSHPGMGEQY
- | - | TRBJ2-2 | TRBV10-3 | AISDYADTGELF
few | - | TRBJ1-2 | TRBV7-3 | ASSLGGQTAPGGYT
- | - | TRBJ2-3 | TRBV3-1/TRBV3-2 | ASSQETGAGDTQY
medium-sized | TRBD1 | TRBJ2-7 | TRBV6-5 | ASIKDRGYEQY
- | TRBD1 | TRBJ2-1 | TRBV5-4 | ASSYTQGASYNEQF
- | TRBD2 | TRBJ2-3 | TRBV15 | ATSRDLAGADTQY
once | TRBD1 | TRBJ2-1 | TRBV9 | ASSVLSGTASYNEQF
few | TRBD1 | TRBJ2-3 | TRBV10-3 | AIRDRDRGQQDTQY
- | - | TRBJ2-3 | TRBV10-3 | AISKTASGTDTQY
- | TRBD1 | TRBJ1-2 | TRBV20-1 | SASPGTGLGRGYT
few | - | TRBJ1-1 | TRBV11-3 | ASSLEGGTEAF
- | TRBD2 | TRBJ2-1 | TRBV4-1 | ASSQTSGTSIDEQF
- | - | TRBJ2-2 | TRBV10-3 | AIRPNNQGQTGELF